This TCR beta chain was profiled in a study of STAT5B mutations in CD4+ large granular lymphocyte leukemia. Study overall: Among healthy controls, a particular HLA allele went with more CDR3 'QG' motifs.

Regarding the study as a whole: Main leukemic clonotypes were patient-specific, but roughly 26% appeared at low frequency elsewhere.

The assay was immunoSEQ multiplex PCR, and TCRdb's table has in-frame clones only and misses some. The sample has about 33,000 clones; roughly 76% are singletons. A remark on this clone: Its cognate antigen is unknown.

Buffy coats from healthy blood donors served as controls. The source material was CD4+ T cells from blood buffy coats. This clonotype was obtained from a human donor in good health.

DNA for the CDR3: TGTGCCAGCAGTCGAACAGGGAGAGAAAACACCATATATTTT. Translating gives CASSRTGRENTIYF. The rearrangement links TRBV28 to TRBJ1-3, with D perhaps matching TRBD1 (6 bases). This CDR3 has 14 residues. Trimming pared 5 bases from V and 6 bases from J, leaving 14 bases between. Germline V lookup: CDR1 MDHEN, CDR2 SYDVKM.